This is a list of T cell receptor beta chains from one sample in a study of graft-versus-host responses after intestinal transplantation. The antigens these receptors bind are not known. Assay used: immunoSEQ multiplex PCR; TCRdb lists only in-frame clones, some missing. The repertoire holds approximately 85,000 clones, with 90% to 95% as singletons. Sequenced here: unstimulated CD8+ T cells sorted from spleen or lymph node cells, sampled before transplant. The receptors were sampled from a human donor who was the organ donor for an intestinal transplant. Each CDR3 is given with its conserved first and last residue. D genes are given only for firm matches. Clone size is shown for a subset of rows, as once, few, many or a class of expanded clone.

cdr3_aa	cdr3_nt	clone_size	v_call	j_call	d_call
CSVEEDTGGYEQYF	TGCAGCGTTGAAGAGGATACAGGGGGCTACGAGCAGTACTTC	NA	TRBV29-1	TRBJ2-7	TRBD1
CASSLALDEQYF	TGTGCCAGCAGTTTAGCCCTAGACGAGCAGTACTTC	NA	TRBV28	TRBJ2-7	NA
CASSSRGSYEQYF	TGTGCCAGCAGCAGCCGCGGCTCCTACGAGCAGTACTTC	NA	TRBV21-1	TRBJ2-7	NA
CASRSTTRTRIHGYTF	TGTGCCAGTAGATCAACGACTCGGACACGTATCCATGGCTACACCTTC	NA	TRBV19	TRBJ1-2	NA
CASSPGGSLAKNIQYF	TGTGCCAGCAGTCCGGGGGGCTCTCTAGCCAAAAACATTCAGTACTTC	NA	TRBV27	TRBJ2-4	NA
CASLNTSGEETQYF	TGCGCCAGCCTCAACACTAGCGGGGAAGAGACCCAGTACTTC	once	TRBV10-1	TRBJ2-5	TRBD2
CASSATGPRNGYTF	TGTGCCAGCAGCGCCACAGGGCCTAGGAATGGCTACACCTTC	NA	TRBV13	TRBJ1-2	NA
CASSQEIELAGTDTQYF	TGTGCCAGCAGCCAAGAGATCGAACTAGCGGGGACAGATACGCAGTATTTT	NA	TRBV4-2	TRBJ2-3	TRBD2
CASSLSWQAYGYTF	TGTGCCAGCAGTTTATCGTGGCAGGCCTATGGCTACACCTTC	NA	TRBV27	TRBJ1-2	NA
CASSLGLAPNYNEQFF	TGCGCCAGCAGCTTGGGTCTAGCGCCGAATTACAATGAGCAGTTCTTC	NA	TRBV5-1	TRBJ2-1	NA
CASSLEGGRTEAFF	TGCGCCAGCAGCTTGGAAGGGGGAAGGACTGAAGCTTTCTTT	NA	TRBV5-1	TRBJ1-1	NA
CASSLTGGPPSSYNEQFF	TGTGCCAGCAGTTTAACGGGAGGGCCGCCCTCCTCCTACAATGAGCAGTTCTTC	NA	TRBV28	TRBJ2-1	TRBD2
CASSVGGTYNEQFF	TGCGCCAGCAGTGTGGGGGGAACCTACAATGAGCAGTTCTTC	NA	TRBV4-1	TRBJ2-1	NA
CASSFSSGNTEAFF	TGTGCCAGCAGCTTCTCTTCCGGGAACACTGAAGCTTTCTTT	NA	TRBV5-6	TRBJ1-1	NA
CASSLSVAGAGLDEQFF	TGTGCCAGCAGCTTAAGTGTGGCGGGAGCGGGGTTGGATGAGCAGTTCTTC	NA	TRBV7-3	TRBJ2-1	TRBD2
CASSLYAGTYEQYF	TGTGCCAGCAGTTTATACGCGGGGACCTACGAGCAGTACTTC	NA	TRBV28	TRBJ2-7	NA
CAISEPYISEETQYF	TGTGCCATCAGTGAGCCTTACATCTCAGAAGAGACCCAGTACTTC	once	TRBV10-3	TRBJ2-5	NA
CSVDVWTGPISGNTIYF	TGCAGCGTTGATGTTTGGACAGGGCCGATATCTGGAAACACCATATATTTT	NA	TRBV29-1	TRBJ1-3	TRBD1
CASSSRGGLTLINQPQHF	TGTGCCAGTAGTTCCCGGGGGGGCCTTACCTTAATCAATCAGCCCCAGCATTTT	NA	TRBV19	TRBJ1-5	NA
CASRSREGYEQYF	TGCGCCAGCAGGTCGCGGGAGGGCTACGAGCAGTACTTC	NA	TRBV10-2	TRBJ2-7	TRBD2
CASSIRAGGLGYTF	TGTGCCAGTAGTATTCGGGCAGGGGGCCTAGGCTACACCTTC	NA	TRBV19	TRBJ1-2	TRBD1
CASSSGLGHQNSYNEQFF	TGTGCCAGCAGTTCGGGACTAGGGCACCAGAATTCCTACAATGAGCAGTTCTTC	NA	TRBV27	TRBJ2-1	TRBD2
CASSPATGRANQPQHF	TGTGCCAGCAGTCCAGCGACAGGGCGGGCCAATCAGCCCCAGCATTTT	NA	TRBV7-6	TRBJ1-5	TRBD1
CASSPRGAGGSNEQFF	TGTGCCAGCAGCCCTCGGGGAGCGGGGGGAAGCAATGAGCAGTTCTTC	few	TRBV7-2	TRBJ2-1	TRBD2
CASSRGGRANQPQHF	TGCGCCAGTTCGCGGGGAGGACGGGCCAATCAGCCCCAGCATTTT	NA	TRBV5-1	TRBJ1-5	NA
CALTAGAITDTQYF	TGTGCCCTTACGGCGGGGGCCATCACAGATACGCAGTATTTT	once	TRBV30	TRBJ2-3	NA
CASSLEFRGYTF	TGTGCCAGCAGCTTAGAATTCAGAGGCTACACCTTC	NA	TRBV7-9	TRBJ1-2	NA
CASSQAWGTAFLSGANVLTF	TGCGCCAGCAGCCAAGCGTGGGGGACAGCTTTTCTCTCTGGGGCCAACGTCCTGACTTTC	NA	TRBV4-1	TRBJ2-6	TRBD1
CASSVGTAQPRGYTF	TGTGCCAGCAGCGTCGGGACAGCCCAGCCGAGGGGCTACACCTTC	once	TRBV5-4	TRBJ1-2	TRBD1
CASSNRRDYTPYEQYF	TGTGCCAGCAGTAACCGCCGGGACTACACTCCCTACGAGCAGTACTTC	NA	TRBV27	TRBJ2-7	TRBD2
CASGAGASYEQYF	TGTGCCAGTGGAGCGGGAGCGTCCTACGAGCAGTACTTC	NA	TRBV19	TRBJ2-7	TRBD2
CAIRGSPRTALFGTIYF	TGTGCCATCAGAGGAAGCCCGAGGACTGCCCTTTTTGGCACCATATATTTT	NA	TRBV10-3	TRBJ1-3	NA
CASSSSRLGLARTASYNEQFF	TGTGCCAGCAGTTCCTCGAGGTTAGGACTAGCAAGGACAGCCTCCTACAATGAGCAGTTCTTC	NA	TRBV28	TRBJ2-1	TRBD2
CASSYGMNTEAFF	TGTGCCAGCAGTTACGGGATGAACACTGAAGCTTTCTTT	NA	TRBV27	TRBJ1-1	NA
CAIRATRLIETQYF	TGTGCCATCAGGGCGACAAGATTAATAGAGACCCAGTACTTC	NA	TRBV10-3	TRBJ2-5	NA
CASTPREGYTF	TGTGCCAGCACGCCGCGGGAGGGCTACACCTTC	NA	TRBV6-6	TRBJ1-2	NA
CASSIGSTDNTEAFF	TGTGCCAGTAGTATAGGTTCGACAGATAACACTGAAGCTTTCTTT	NA	TRBV19	TRBJ1-1	NA
CAWQGYGYTF	TGTGCCTGGCAGGGGTATGGCTACACCTTC	NA	TRBV30	TRBJ1-2	NA
CASSYSAGELFF	TGTGCCAGCAGTTACTCCGCCGGGGAGCTGTTTTTT	NA	TRBV6-5	TRBJ2-2	NA
CASSNRQYPEAFF	TGTGCCAGCAGTAATAGACAGTATCCTGAAGCTTTCTTT	NA	TRBV6-5	TRBJ1-1	NA
CASEGQGSEQYF	TGTGCCAGCGAAGGACAGGGGAGCGAGCAGTACTTC	NA	TRBV11-3	TRBJ2-7	TRBD1